Sequencing of this T cell receptor (beta chain) was carried out in a study of graft-versus-host responses after intestinal transplantation. CDR1 is SGHNT and CDR2 is YYREEE in the germline V gene (reference sequence). Germline trimming cut 0 bases from V and 0 bases from J; bases unmatched to any gene: 7. The length of the CDR3 is 18 residues. Study results and limitations: Declining HvG levels early post-transplant were linked to peak circulating GvH clone levels.

A single count supports this clone. The antigen is not known. Clones were read by immunoSEQ multiplex PCR, and TCRdb kept only the in-frame ones, dropping some. This repertoire shows nearly 100,000 clones, more than 80% found once; its top ten account for about 16%. The J gene is TRBJ2-1, the V gene TRBV5-4, with TRBD2 matching over 9 bases. This sequence originates from a human patient who received an intestinal transplant, so some T cells may come from the graft donor. The starting material was PBMCs, obtained about 440 days after intestinal transplant. The CDR3 bases are TGTGCCAGCAGCTTGGTGGCGGGGGGGAAAAGCTCCTACAATGAGCAGTTCTTC. Translated: CASSLVAGGKSSYNEQFF.